This T cell receptor (beta chain) was profiled in a study of shared clonotypes between healthy human individuals. Unsorted samples relied on some 90 million PBMCs, which served as the source of genomic DNA. V was pared by 2 bases and J by 1 base, with 12 bases between. Germline CDR1 is SGHTA and CDR2 is FQGNSA. The CDR3 consists of 15 residues. The assay was carried out at the deep level. Produced via immunoSEQ multiplex PCR; TCRdb's table is partial and in-frame only. The table records 400,000 to 600,000 clones, about 85% of them present only once. Sequenced material: PBMCs. This TCR derives from a woman aged 35 to 49 in good health. Some clones in this sample may be carry-over from other donors' samples. J is TRBJ2-7 and V is TRBV7-2; TRBD1 might be the D (6 bases). The CDR3 region has the DNA TGTGCCAGCAGCTTAAGGGGGAGCGGATCCTACGAGCAGTACTTC. Amino acids: CASSLRGSGSYEQYF.